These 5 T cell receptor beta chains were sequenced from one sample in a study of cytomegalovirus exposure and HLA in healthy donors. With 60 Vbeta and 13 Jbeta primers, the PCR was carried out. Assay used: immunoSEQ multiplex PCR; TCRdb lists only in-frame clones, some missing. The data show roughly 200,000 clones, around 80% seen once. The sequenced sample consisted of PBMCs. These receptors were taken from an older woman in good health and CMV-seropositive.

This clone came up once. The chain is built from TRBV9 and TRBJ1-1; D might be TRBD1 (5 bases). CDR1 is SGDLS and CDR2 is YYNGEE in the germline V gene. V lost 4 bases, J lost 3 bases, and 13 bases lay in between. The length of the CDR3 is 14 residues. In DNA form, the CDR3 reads TGTGCCAGCAGCCGTCTAGCGGGGGACACTGAAGCTTTCTTT. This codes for CASSRLAGDTEAFF.

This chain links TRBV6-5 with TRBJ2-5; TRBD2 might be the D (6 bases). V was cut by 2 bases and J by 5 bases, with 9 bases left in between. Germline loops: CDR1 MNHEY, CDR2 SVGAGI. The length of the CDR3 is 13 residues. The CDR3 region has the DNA TGTGCCAGCAGTTACGCGGGAAGGGAGACCCAGTACTTC. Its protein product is CASSYAGRETQYF.

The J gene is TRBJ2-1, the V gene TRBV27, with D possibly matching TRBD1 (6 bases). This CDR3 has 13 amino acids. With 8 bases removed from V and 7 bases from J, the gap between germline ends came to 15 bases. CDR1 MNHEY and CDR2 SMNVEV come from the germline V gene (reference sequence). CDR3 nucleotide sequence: TGTGCCAGCCTCAAGGGGGTATCGAATGAGCAGTTCTTC. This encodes CASLKGVSNEQFF.

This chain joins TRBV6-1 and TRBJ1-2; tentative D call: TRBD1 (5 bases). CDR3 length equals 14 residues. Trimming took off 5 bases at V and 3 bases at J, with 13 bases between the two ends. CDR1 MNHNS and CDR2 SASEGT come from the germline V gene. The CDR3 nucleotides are TGTGCCAGCAGTCCGGGCGGGGCTGACTATGGCTACACCTTC. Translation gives CASSPGGADYGYTF.

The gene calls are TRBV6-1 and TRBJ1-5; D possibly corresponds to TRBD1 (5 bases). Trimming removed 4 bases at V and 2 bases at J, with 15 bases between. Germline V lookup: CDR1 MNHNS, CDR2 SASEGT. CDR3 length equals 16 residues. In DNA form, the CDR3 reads TGTGCCAGCAGTGTCTTCGGGACTGAGGGCAATCAGCCCCAGCATTTT. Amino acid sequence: CASSVFGTEGNQPQHF.